This T cell receptor beta chain was recorded in a study of shared clonotypes between healthy human individuals (dated by TCRdb to the early 2020s). For the study in its entirety: The cohort comprised two women and a few men aged 18 to 49 years. For each donor, CD4 naive and CD4 memory were each run on three plates, CD8 naive on two plates, and CD8 memory on one plate. Blood TCR repertoires of several healthy adults were deeply sequenced to estimate repertoire size and the extent of clonotype sharing between individuals. To increase sequencing depth and limit assay-specific biases, TCR repertoire library preparation and sequencing were carried out by different laboratories using diverse techniques. Each donor's leukapheresis produced roughly between about 0.8 and 10 billion PBMCs.

Comment on this clone: Its antigen is still unknown. No base quality information exists; no much larger clone differs at one position.

Study-wide findings and limitations: Even with the large sequencing depth, rarefaction of the sorted-subset datasets indicated that sequencing was incomplete. Because the study included a small number of donors, the genetic and exposure-history diversity represented was limited. Based on pairwise subsampling, the degree of clonotype sharing among donors was expected to be affected by sequencing depth. Naive subsets generally had larger estimated clonotype richness than memory subsets. Sampling was restricted to blood, and TCR repertoires in tissue are likely to differ from TCR repertoires in blood. Sharing across four donors was observed for about 5% of naive CD4, over 3% of naive CD8, about 2.5% of memory CD4, and 0.4% of memory CD8 clonotypes. Compared with non-shared clonotypes, clonotypes shared by all four sorted-subset donors had higher generation probabilities.

CD8 naive samples consisted of CD45RO-negative cells that were positively selected for CCR7, yielding a CD45RA+CCR7+ population without TemRA cells. Healthy HIV-negative adults with no recently reported acute infections or vaccinations were included as donors. Only Caucasian adults living in Nashville, Tennessee, USA were represented among the donors. After blood collection by leukapheresis, PBMCs were isolated using Ficoll-Histopaque density gradient centrifugation and then cryopreserved in the vapor phase of liquid nitrogen. Analytical flow cytometry was used to check the purity and quantity of each magnetically sorted T cell population. Genomic DNA was isolated from every sorted fraction and measured by UV absorbance on a Nanodrop 2000c. TCR CDR3 regions were amplified from genomic DNA by multiplex PCR using the deep immunoSEQ assay. Genomic DNA extracted from each cell subset was distributed evenly over all wells of several immunoSEQ 96-well plates, and each plate served as one replicate. For sorted subsets, each replicate PCR was loaded with approximately 190 ng genomic DNA, equivalent to some 27,000 T cell genomes. The purified libraries were quantified using a Qubit 3.0 fluorometer, sized with a Bioanalyzer 2100, and then quantified again using the KAPA Library Quantification kit. Every immunoSEQ 96-well plate was sequenced on a separate single-read 150-cycle Illumina NextSeq 550 flow cell. In the original analysis: Because the immunoSEQ output included only junctional sequences and no quality scores, the filtering could not be the same as the filtering used for full-length reads. Sequences were annotated with PyIR, a Python wrapper for IgBLAST v1.9, using IMGT germline references to assign V/J genes and CDR3. Any read was removed if the V/J assignment was weak (E-value above 1e-6), the CDR3 was missing, or the read contained stop codons, out-of-frame junctions, or ambiguous translated residues. V3J clonotypes were defined as sequences sharing an identical inferred V gene, J gene, and CDR3 amino acid sequence. The percentage overlap between two repertoires was calculated by dividing the number of shared unique clonotypes by the size of the smaller repertoire. Repertoire richness was assessed with RTK rarefaction, the Chao1 estimator, and Recon v2.1 estimates of unobserved clonotypes. Generation probabilities for all TCRbeta clonotypes obtained by the gDNA method from several donors were computed using OLGA. TCRdb limited this immuneACCESS table to in-frame rearrangements with V and J called. A share of clones is missing; checked studies link under half to unresolved V genes, and the rest is unexplained. For V, J and clone size, that table is used; D and trimming come from the DNA. Present in this sample are a few million clones, just under 95% of which were seen just once. Around 1.7% of the sample is taken by the ten largest.

The germline V gene encodes CDR1 SQVTM and CDR2 ANQGSEA. V and J are trimmed by 6 bases and 1 base, and the gene matches miss 8 bases of the junction. From the cysteine up to the phenylalanine, the CDR3 has a length of 14 residues. Of all the DNA, just the CDR3 is kept, 42 bases in frame from base 1. This TCR was sampled from a young man in good health. Some clones in this sample may be carry-over from other donors' samples. Rearrangement joined TRBV29-1 to TRBJ2-7, with TRBD1 identical over 8 junction bases. The sample comprised naive CD8+ T cells from PBMCs. The intended sense of this specimen's cell subset or site label: CD45RA+CCR7+. The bases read TGCAGCGTCGTTCGTGGGACAGGATCCTACGAGCAGTACTTC. This translates into CSVVRGTGSYEQYF.